The 19 T cell receptor beta chains presented below share a single source sample, sequenced in a study of post-analysis software for immune sequencing data. These receptors' antigens are unknown. Study findings and constraints: Patients showed TRBV5-6, TRBV5-1 and TRBV20-1 among a few TRBV segments more frequent than in controls.

TCR beta libraries were prepared from cDNA with unique molecular identifiers. TCRdb ran MiXCR on the PCR reads and lists one entry per CDR3 protein. The top ten clones hold around 10% of a sample with hundreds of thousands of distinct CDR3 sequences, roughly 45% of them seen once. The source material was blood. The receptors derive from a girl aged 5-17 years with multiple sclerosis.

The chain has TRBV28 and TRBJ1-4; maybe TRBD1 (5 bases). Trimming pared 1 base from V and 1 base from J, leaving 10 bases between. Germline loops: CDR1 MDHEN, CDR2 SYDVKM. CDR3 length: 16 residues. The CDR3 here is CASSLSGGGTNEKLFF. The CDR3 region has the DNA TGTGCCAGCAGTTTATCCGGCGGGGGAACTAATGAAAAACTGTTTTTT.

This chain joins TRBV27 and TRBJ2-7; D gene unclear. Germline-derived CDR1 and CDR2 are MNHEY and SMNVEV (reference sequence). The CDR3 loop spans 13 amino acids. V was cut by 0 bases and J by 4 bases, with 7 bases left in between. The CDR3 coding sequence is TGTGCCAGCAGTTTATCGACGCGGTACGAGCAGTACTTC. Protein sequence: CASSLSTRYEQYF.

This clonotype was picked up a small number of times. The J gene is TRBJ2-3, the V gene TRBV29-1, with TRBD2 matching over 7 bases. The germline V gene has CDR1 SQVTM and CDR2 ANQGSEA. Unmatched junction bases numbered 1, after V lost 4 bases and J lost 6 bases. The CDR3 spans 11 residues. The CDR3 coding sequence is TGCAGCGTTGTGGGGGGGGATACGCAGTATTTT. It is translated as CSVVGGDTQYF.

This clonotype was seen more than once but under ten times. This chain links TRBV4-1 with TRBJ2-5; tentatively, D is TRBD1 (5 bases). From germline, CDR1 is MGHRA and CDR2 YSYEKL. The V gene lost 2 bases and the J gene lost 2 bases, with 9 bases spanning the gap. The CDR3 is 14 amino acids. CDR3 protein: CASSQQGWQETQYF. CDR3 in DNA: TGCGCCAGCAGCCAACAGGGTTGGCAAGAGACCCAGTACTTC.

The rearrangement uses TRBV12-3 or TRBV12-4 and TRBJ2-4; 7 bases match TRBD1. The CDR3 covers 15 residues. Trimming removed 6 bases from V and 3 bases from J; junction bases left unmatched: 8. In DNA, the CDR3 is TGTGCCAGCAGCCGAGGGGACAGTCTCAAAAACATTCAGTACTTC. It translates to CASSRGDSLKNIQYF.

V and J are TRBV6-5 and TRBJ2-5; 8 bases match TRBD2. Germline V gene sequence: CDR1 MNHEY, CDR2 SVGAGI. The CDR3 length is 15 residues. V shed 1 base, J shed 1 base, and the junction held 2 bases outside the gene matches. This chain's CDR3 is CASSYLAGFQETQYF. CDR3 nucleotides: TGTGCCAGCAGTTACTTAGCGGGATTCCAAGAGACCCAGTACTTC.

This sequence joins TRBV5-1 and TRBJ2-1, with 8 bases lining up with TRBD2. The CDR3 is 14 residues long. The germline V gene encodes CDR1 SGHRS and CDR2 YFSETQ. Losses at the gene ends were 2 bases for V and 4 bases for J; bases not matched to a gene: 2. CDR3 sequence: CASSFTSGYNEQFF. CDR3 in DNA: TGCGCCAGCAGCTTTACTAGCGGTTACAATGAGCAGTTCTTC.

This clonotype appeared a few times. The chain carries TRBV5-5 and TRBJ1-2, with D possibly TRBD1 on 6 matching bases. Germline lookup yields CDR1 SGHKS and CDR2 YYEKEE (reference sequence). The V end lost 4 bases, the J end lost 4 bases, and 17 bases lay between the germline ends. The length of the CDR3 is 15 residues. The CDR3 here is CASSRQTTGAYGYTF. DNA for the CDR3: TGTGCCAGCAGCCGGCAGACGACGGGGGCCTATGGCTACACCTTC.

This chain joins TRBV24-1 and TRBJ2-1; D may correspond to TRBD1 or TRBD2 (6 bases each). Germline-derived CDR1 and CDR2 are KGHDR and SFDVKD. CDR3 length equals 20 residues. Trimming left V 9 bases short and J 8 bases short, with 37 bases between. The CDR3 nucleotides read TGTGCCACCTCTTATACGGGGGAACAACAGGTGGGGGGCGTGAGGGATGAGCAGTTCTTC. Protein product: CATSYTGEQQVGGVRDEQFF.

This clonotype has more than one count but fewer than ten. The genes are TRBV7-9 and TRBJ2-1; D remains ambiguous. Germline V gene data show CDR1 as SEHNR and CDR2 as FQNEAQ (reference sequence). V was shortened by 3 bases and J by 8 bases, with 2 bases between the two germline ends. This CDR3 is 10 amino acids long. The CDR3 loop is CASSFHEQFF. As DNA, the CDR3 is TGTGCCAGCAGCTTCCATGAGCAGTTCTTC.

V usage is TRBV20-1 and J usage is TRBJ2-2; D is perhaps TRBD1 (5 bases). The CDR3 contains 14 residues. The ends were cut back, 0 bases at V and 7 bases at J, with 12 bases in the middle. Germline V gene sequence: CDR1 DFQATT, CDR2 SNEGSKA (reference sequence). CDR3 in DNA: TGCAGTGCTAGAGATGTGGGGCTAGACGGGGAGCTGTTTTTT. It codes for CSARDVGLDGELFF.

The V and J genes are TRBV7-3 and TRBJ2-4; D could derive from TRBD1 or TRBD2 (5 bases each). This CDR3 has 17 amino acids. CDR1 is SGHTA and CDR2 is FQGTGA in the germline V gene. V was cut by 5 bases and J by 2 bases, with 19 bases left in between. CDR3 sequence: CASSLGGASGTKNIQYF. The CDR3 region has the DNA TGTGCCAGCAGCCTGGGTGGGGCCAGCGGTACCAAAAACATTCAGTACTTC.

The chain carries TRBV6-1 and TRBJ2-6, with 11 positions matching TRBD2. The germline V gene has CDR1 MNHNS and CDR2 SASEGT. V lost 5 bases and J lost 3; bases outside the gene matches: 6. This CDR3 has 17 residues. CDR3 bases: TGTGCCAGCAGTCGACTAGCGGGACTTATTGGGGCCAACGTCCTGACTTTC. It is translated as CASSRLAGLIGANVLTF.

The chain employs TRBV20-1 and TRBJ2-1, with TRBD2 matching over 10 bases. V shed 0 bases and J 0 bases; nucleotides not matched to a gene: 2. The CDR3 sequence is 16 residues long. Germline values: CDR1 DFQATT, CDR2 SNEGSKA (reference sequence). CDR3 DNA: TGCAGTGCTAGAGATAGCGGGAGGCTCTCCTACAATGAGCAGTTCTTC. Encoded protein: CSARDSGRLSYNEQFF.

This clonotype was observed a handful of times. The CDR3 sequence: CASSQGGLAGVEWETQYF. The CDR3 DNA follows: TGCGCCAGCAGCCAAGGAGGACTAGCGGGAGTCGAATGGGAGACCCAGTACTTC. The rearrangement uses TRBV4-1 and TRBJ2-5; the match to TRBD2 covers 13 bases. Germline V CDR1 and CDR2: MGHRA, YSYEKL. With V trimmed by 1 base and J by 5 bases, 10 bases remained unmatched. The CDR3 spans 18 residues.

This clonotype has only a few counts. The chain recombines TRBV20-1 with TRBJ2-1, with D maybe TRBD2 (6 bases). This CDR3 has 16 residues. The ends were cut back, 2 bases at V and 2 bases at J, with 16 bases in the middle. CDR1 and CDR2 (germline): DFQATT, SNEGSKA (reference sequence). The CDR3 here is CSARPFQGGAYNEQFF. CDR3 nucleotide sequence: TGCAGTGCTAGACCATTCCAGGGAGGCGCCTACAATGAGCAGTTCTTC.

This chain connects TRBV6-5 to TRBJ1-2; 10 bases match TRBD1. The ends lost 6 bases at V and 3 bases at J; junction bases unmatched: 7. The length of the CDR3 is 15 residues. Germline lookup yields CDR1 MNHEY and CDR2 SVGAGI. The CDR3 DNA reads as TGTGCCAGCAGCGCCGACGGGACAGGGGACTATGGCTACACCTTC. This sequence encodes CASSADGTGDYGYTF.

The V and J genes are TRBV7-2 and TRBJ2-5; the match to TRBD2 covers 9 bases. The CDR3 contains 15 residues. The V gene end was trimmed by 3 bases and the J gene end by 6 bases; junction bases not matched to a gene: 8. Germline CDR1 and CDR2: SGHTA and FQGNSA. Here the CDR3 reads CASSLGLARVKTQYF. Here the CDR3 DNA reads TGTGCCAGCAGCTTGGGACTAGCAAGGGTAAAGACCCAGTACTTC. Full variable domain (missing parts from reference TRBV7-2 and TRBJ2-5): GAGVSQSPSNKVTEKGKDVELRCDPISGHTALYWYRQSLGQGLEFLIYFQGNSAPDKSGLPSDRFSAERTGGSVSTLTIQRTQQEDSAVYLCASSLGLARVKTQYFGPGTRLLVL.

This clonotype was seen more than once but under ten times. The chain recombines TRBV20-1 with TRBJ2-7; tentatively, D is TRBD1 (6 bases). V lost 2 bases, J lost 2 bases, and 13 bases lay in between. Per the germline V gene, CDR1 is DFQATT and CDR2 is SNEGSKA (reference sequence). This CDR3 has 14 residues. The CDR3 is CSARYRTVTYEQYF. The CDR3 DNA reads TGCAGTGCTAGATACCGGACAGTTACCTACGAGCAGTACTTC.